This TCR beta chain is from a study of T cell changes during pregnancy in multiple sclerosis. This CDR3 spans 13 amino acids. V gave up 6 bases and J gave up 4 bases, with 11 bases separating them. Germline values: CDR1 SNHLY, CDR2 FYNNEI. Here immunoSEQ multiplex PCR was the method, and the copy in TCRdb shows in-frame clones only, minus some. The profile shows roughly 110,000 clones, 85% to 95% of them singletons. This sequence joins TRBV2 and TRBJ2-3, with a tentative D call TRBD2 (6 bases). The TCR sequence derives from a female donor in good health, enrolled as a control in a pregnancy study. The sequences come from peripheral blood, collected in the third trimester of pregnancy. CDR3 sequence reads: CASSGTQADTQYF. In DNA, the CDR3 is TGTGCCAGCAGCGGGACTCAGGCAGATACGCAGTATTTT. Full variable domain (outside the CDR3, taken from reference TRBV2 and TRBJ2-3): EPEVTQTPSHQVTQMGQEVILRCVPISNHLYFYWYRQILGQKVEFLVSFYNNEISEKSEIFDDQFSVERPDGSNFTLKIRSTKLEDSAMYFCASSGTQADTQYFGPGTRLTVL.